Sequencing of this T cell receptor (beta chain) was carried out in a study of Ad26.COV2.S vaccination and SARS-CoV-2 variants. Trimming pared 0 bases from V and 2 bases from J, leaving 8 bases between. Germline V gene data show CDR1 as SGHRS and CDR2 as YFSETQ. The CDR3 consists of 15 residues. Profiled with immunoSEQ multiplex PCR; TCRdb holds only in-frame clones, not every one. The sample carries hundreds of thousands of clones, around 89% recorded once. Treatment noted: around 19 received Ad26.COV2.S at low or high dose, single or two shots; 5 received placebo; per-sample allocation not given. All samples were drawn on day 63, counting from the first vaccine or placebo injection.

The starting material was peripheral blood, obtained in a trial of Ad26.COV2.S vaccine versus placebo. This chain connects TRBV5-1 to TRBJ2-2; perhaps TRBD1 as D (5 bases). The source of this sequence is a person between 18 and 59 years old who received the Ad26.COV2.S COVID-19 vaccine or a placebo. The CDR3: CASSLGQSNTGELFF. CDR3 sequence (DNA): TGCGCCAGCAGCTTGGGACAGAGCAACACCGGGGAGCTGTTTTTT.